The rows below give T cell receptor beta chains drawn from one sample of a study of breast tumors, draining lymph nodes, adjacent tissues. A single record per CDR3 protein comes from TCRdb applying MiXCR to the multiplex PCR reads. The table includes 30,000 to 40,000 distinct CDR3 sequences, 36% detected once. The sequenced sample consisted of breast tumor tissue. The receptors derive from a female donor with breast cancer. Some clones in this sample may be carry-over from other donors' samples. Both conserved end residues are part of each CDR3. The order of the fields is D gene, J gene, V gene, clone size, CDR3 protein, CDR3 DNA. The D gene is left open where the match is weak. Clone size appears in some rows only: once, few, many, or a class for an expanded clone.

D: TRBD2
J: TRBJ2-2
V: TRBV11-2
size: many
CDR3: CASSLDPLGSGSFSTGELFF
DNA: TGTGCCAGCAGCTTAGACCCCCTTGGTAGCGGGAGCTTTAGCACCGGGGAGCTGTTTTTT

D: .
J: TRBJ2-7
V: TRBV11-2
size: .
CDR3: CASSLGGTRYEQYF
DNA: TGTGCCAGCAGCTTAGGAGGGACAAGGTACGAGCAGTACTTC

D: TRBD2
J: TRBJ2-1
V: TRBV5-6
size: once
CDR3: CASSSPDSGRSNEQFF
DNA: TGTGCCAGCAGCTCCCCGGATAGCGGGAGGTCCAATGAGCAGTTCTTC

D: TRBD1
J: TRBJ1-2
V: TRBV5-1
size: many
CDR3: CASSSSLTGNYGYTF
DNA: TGCGCCAGCAGCTCCTCATTGACAGGGAACTATGGCTACACCTTC

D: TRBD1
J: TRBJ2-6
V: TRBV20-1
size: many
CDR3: CSARVPFGQGADSGANVLTF
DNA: TGCAGTGCTAGAGTCCCCTTTGGACAGGGGGCGGACTCTGGGGCCAACGTCCTGACTTTC

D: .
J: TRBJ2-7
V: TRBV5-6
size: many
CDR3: CASSVRSTSGYEQYF
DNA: TGTGCCAGCAGCGTTCGTTCGACTAGTGGTTACGAGCAGTACTTC

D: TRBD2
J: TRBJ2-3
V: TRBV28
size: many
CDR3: CASKEGTRSADTQYF
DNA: TGTGCCAGCAAGGAAGGGACTAGATCTGCAGATACGCAGTATTTT

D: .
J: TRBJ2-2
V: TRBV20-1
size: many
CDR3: CSATGLQTGELFF
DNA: TGCAGTGCAACGGGACTCCAGACCGGGGAGCTGTTTTTT

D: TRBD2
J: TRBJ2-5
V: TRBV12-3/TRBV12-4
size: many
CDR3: CASSLATSGMRETQYF
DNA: TGTGCCAGCAGTTTAGCTACTAGCGGGATGCGGGAGACCCAGTACTTC

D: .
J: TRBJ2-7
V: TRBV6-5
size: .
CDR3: CASSYSSPGSYYEQYF
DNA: TGTGCCAGCAGTTACTCGAGCCCAGGGAGTTACTACGAGCAGTACTTC

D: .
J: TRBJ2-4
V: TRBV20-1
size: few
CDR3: CTALDSLKNIQYF
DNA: TGCACTGCTCTCGACAGCCTCAAAAACATTCAGTACTTC

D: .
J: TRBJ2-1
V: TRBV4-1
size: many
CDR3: CASSSHLDNEQFF
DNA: TGCGCCAGCAGCTCACACCTAGACAATGAGCAGTTCTTC

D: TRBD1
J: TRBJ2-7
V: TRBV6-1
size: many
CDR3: CASSRTGTYEQYF
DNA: TGTGCCAGCAGTAGGACAGGGACCTACGAGCAGTACTTC

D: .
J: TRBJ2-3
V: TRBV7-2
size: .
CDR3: CASRGGSTDTQYF
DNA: TGTGCCAGCCGCGGGGGCAGCACAGATACGCAGTATTTT

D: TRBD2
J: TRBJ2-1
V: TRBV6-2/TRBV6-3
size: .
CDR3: CASRRTSGYNEQFF
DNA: TGTGCCAGCAGACGGACTAGCGGTTACAATGAGCAGTTCTTC

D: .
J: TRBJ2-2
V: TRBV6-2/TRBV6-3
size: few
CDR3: CASTVTGYTGELFF
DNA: TGTGCCAGCACCGTAACGGGGTACACCGGGGAGCTGTTTTTT

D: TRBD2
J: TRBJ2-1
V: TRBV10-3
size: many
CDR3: CAIRGTSEGEQFF
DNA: TGTGCCATCAGAGGGACTAGTGAGGGTGAGCAGTTCTTC

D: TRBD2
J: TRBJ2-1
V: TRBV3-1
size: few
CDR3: CASTRTSGSNEQFF
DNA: TGTGCCAGCACCCGGACTAGCGGGAGCAATGAGCAGTTCTTC

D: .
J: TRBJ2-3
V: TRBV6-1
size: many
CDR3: CASSPRDGLLTDTQYF
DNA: TGTGCCAGCAGTCCCCGGGACGGGCTCCTCACAGATACGCAGTATTTT

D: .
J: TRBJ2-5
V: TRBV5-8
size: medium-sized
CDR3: CASSLQGGGGETQYF
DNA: TGTGCCAGCAGCTTGCAAGGGGGAGGGGGGGAGACCCAGTACTTC

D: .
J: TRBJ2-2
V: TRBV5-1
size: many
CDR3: CASSLVFTAANTGELFF
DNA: TGCGCCAGCAGCTTGGTGTTTACAGCCGCGAACACCGGGGAGCTGTTTTTT

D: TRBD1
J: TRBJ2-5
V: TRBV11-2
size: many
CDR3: CASSRDRGETQYF
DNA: TGTGCCAGCAGCAGGGACAGGGGAGAGACCCAGTACTTC

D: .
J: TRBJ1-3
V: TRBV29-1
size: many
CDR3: CSGGEGNTIYF
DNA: TGCAGCGGAGGCGAGGGAAACACCATATATTTT

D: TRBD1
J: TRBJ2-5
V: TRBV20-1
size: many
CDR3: CSASRGLQDQYF
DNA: TGCAGTGCTAGTAGGGGGCTCCAGGACCAGTACTTC

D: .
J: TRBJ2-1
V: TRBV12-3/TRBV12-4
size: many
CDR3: CASSRSENEQFF
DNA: TGTGCCAGCAGTCGTAGCGAAAATGAGCAGTTCTTC

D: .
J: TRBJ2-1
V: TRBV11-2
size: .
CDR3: CASSPPGAGVPYNEQFF
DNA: TGTGCCAGCAGCCCCCCCGGGGCAGGGGTCCCCTACAATGAGCAGTTCTTC

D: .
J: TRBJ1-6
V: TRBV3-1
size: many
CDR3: CASSPPFADSPLHF
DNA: TGTGCCAGCAGCCCCCCATTCGCGGATTCACCCCTCCACTTT

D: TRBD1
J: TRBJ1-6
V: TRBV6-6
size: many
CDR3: CASTALGQNNSPLHF
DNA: TGTGCCAGCACCGCACTGGGACAGAACAATTCACCCCTCCACTTT

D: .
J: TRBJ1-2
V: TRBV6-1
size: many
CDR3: CASSEEGYGYAF
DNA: TGTGCCAGCAGTGAAGAAGGGTACGGCTACGCCTTC

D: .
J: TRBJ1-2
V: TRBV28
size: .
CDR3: CASSSKWAWRANYGYTF
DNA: TGTGCCAGCAGTTCAAAATGGGCTTGGAGGGCTAACTATGGCTACACCTTC

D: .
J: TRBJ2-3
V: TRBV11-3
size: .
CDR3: CASSPRWRQTDTQYF
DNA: TGTGCCAGCAGCCCCCGGTGGCGGCAAACCGATACGCAGTATTTT

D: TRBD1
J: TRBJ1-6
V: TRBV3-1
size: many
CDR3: CASSQEQGKTPLHF
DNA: TGTGCCAGCAGCCAAGAACAGGGGAAGACACCCCTCCACTTT

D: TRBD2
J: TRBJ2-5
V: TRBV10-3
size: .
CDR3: CTIGQISGQETQYF
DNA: TGTACCATCGGTCAAATTAGCGGGCAAGAGACCCAGTACTTC

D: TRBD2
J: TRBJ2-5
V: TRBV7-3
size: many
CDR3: CASSSGLGSGTQYF
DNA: TGTGCCAGCAGCTCGGGACTAGGATCGGGGACCCAGTACTTC

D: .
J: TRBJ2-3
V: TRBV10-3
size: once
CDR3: CAISAENTQYF
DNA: TGTGCCATCAGTGCTGAAAATACGCAGTATTTT

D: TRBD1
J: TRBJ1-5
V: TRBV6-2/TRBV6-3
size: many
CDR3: CASSYSSSRGPYSNQPQHF
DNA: TGTGCCAGCAGTTACTCGAGTAGCAGGGGGCCGTATAGCAATCAGCCCCAGCATTTT

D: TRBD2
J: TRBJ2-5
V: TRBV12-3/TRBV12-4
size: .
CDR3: CASSSLAGGNQETQYF
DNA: TGTGCCAGCAGTTCCCTAGCGGGAGGGAACCAAGAGACCCAGTACTTC

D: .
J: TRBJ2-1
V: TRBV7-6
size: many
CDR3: CASSPRTNNEQFF
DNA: TGTGCCAGCAGCCCCAGGACTAACAATGAGCAGTTCTTC

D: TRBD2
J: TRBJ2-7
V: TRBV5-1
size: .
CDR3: CASSAGLAGAYEQYF
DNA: TGCGCCAGCAGCGCGGGACTAGCGGGAGCCTACGAGCAGTACTTC

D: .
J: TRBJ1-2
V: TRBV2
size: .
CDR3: CASSDEGAGANYGYTF
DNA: TGTGCCAGCAGTGATGAAGGGGCAGGGGCGAACTATGGCTACACCTTC

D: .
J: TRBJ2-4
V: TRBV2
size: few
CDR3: CASNREENVGIQYF
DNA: TGTGCCAGCAACAGGGAAGAAAACGTAGGCATTCAGTACTTC

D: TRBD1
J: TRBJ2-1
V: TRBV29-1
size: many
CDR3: CSVGGDRGVSYNEQFF
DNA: TGCAGCGTTGGCGGGGACAGGGGTGTATCCTACAATGAGCAGTTCTTC

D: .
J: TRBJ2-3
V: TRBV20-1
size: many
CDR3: CSARDQRSGGTDTQYF
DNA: TGCAGTGCTAGAGATCAAAGGAGCGGAGGCACAGATACGCAGTATTTT

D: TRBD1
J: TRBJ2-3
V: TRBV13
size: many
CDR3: CASSAQGVSTDTQYF
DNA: TGTGCCAGCAGCGCACAGGGGGTTAGCACAGATACGCAGTATTTT

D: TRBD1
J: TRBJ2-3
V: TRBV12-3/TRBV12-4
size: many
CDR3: CASSSGQGLTDTQYF
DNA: TGTGCCAGCAGTTCGGGACAGGGGCTCACAGATACGCAGTATTTT

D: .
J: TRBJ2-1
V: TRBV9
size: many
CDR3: CASSVAAVYNEQFF
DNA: TGTGCCAGCAGCGTGGCTGCGGTGTACAATGAGCAGTTCTTC

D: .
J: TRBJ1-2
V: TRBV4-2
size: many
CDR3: CASSQDVARRTYGYTF
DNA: TGTGCCAGCAGCCAAGATGTCGCGCGACGGACCTATGGCTACACCTTC

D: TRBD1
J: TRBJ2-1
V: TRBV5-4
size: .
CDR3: CASSTGTGPYNEQFF
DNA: TGTGCCAGCAGCACTGGGACAGGCCCCTACAATGAGCAGTTCTTC

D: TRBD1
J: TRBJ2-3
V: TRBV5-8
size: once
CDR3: CASSLAGTGVTDTQYF
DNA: TGTGCCAGCAGCTTGGCCGGGACAGGGGTCACAGATACGCAGTATTTT

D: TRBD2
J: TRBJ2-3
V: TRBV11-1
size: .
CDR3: CASSRGAGGTDTQYF
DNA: TGTGCCAGCAGCCGTGGAGCGGGAGGCACAGATACGCAGTACTTT

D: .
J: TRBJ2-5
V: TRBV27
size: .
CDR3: CASSLSGRGYQETQYF
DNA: TGTGCCAGCAGTTTATCGGGACGGGGGTACCAAGAGACCCAGTACTTC

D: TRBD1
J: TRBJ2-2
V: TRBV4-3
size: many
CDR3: CASSQVTGISKGGELFF
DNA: TGCGCCAGCAGCCAAGTGACAGGGATTTCAAAGGGGGGGGAGCTGTTTTTT

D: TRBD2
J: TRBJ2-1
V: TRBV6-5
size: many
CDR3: CASSYLPGRANEQFF
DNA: TGTGCCAGCAGTTACTTGCCCGGGAGGGCTAATGAGCAGTTCTTC

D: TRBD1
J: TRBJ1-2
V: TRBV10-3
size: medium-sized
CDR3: CAISEPGTGKNYGYTF
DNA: TGTGCCATCAGTGAGCCTGGGACAGGGAAGAACTATGGCTACACCTTC

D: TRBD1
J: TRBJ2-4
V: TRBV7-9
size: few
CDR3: CASSSQGAKNIQYF
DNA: TGTGCCAGCAGCTCCCAGGGGGCTAAAAACATTCAGTACTTC